The clone carrying this T cell receptor (beta chain) was observed a few times. What it binds is not known. The use of a sample-barcoded 5' primer and a J-beta primer mix characterized a second PCR of 7 to 11 cycles. Each cDNA molecule carried a tag from a template-switch adaptor that contained 12 random nucleotides. One entry per CDR3 protein results from TCRdb running MiXCR on the 5' RACE reads. The repertoire holds about 640,000 distinct CDR3 sequences, approximately 30% seen once, with more than 15% in the top ten. This sample was taken from a study of blood T cells in healthy people across ages. Study-wide findings and caveats: Higher naive T cell percentage went strongly together with higher TCR beta diversity.

This CDR3 comprises 15 residues. The germline gives CDR1 MNHEY, CDR2 SVGEGT. The V and J ends lost 2 bases and 2 bases respectively, with 12 bases between them. The chain recombines TRBV6-2 or TRBV6-3 with TRBJ1-2; D uncertain. The sequencing input was blood. The TCR originated in a woman older than 75 in good health. CDR3 loop: CASSYIIQTNYGYTF. In nucleotides, the CDR3 is TGTGCCAGCAGTTACATTATACAGACCAACTATGGCTACACCTTC.